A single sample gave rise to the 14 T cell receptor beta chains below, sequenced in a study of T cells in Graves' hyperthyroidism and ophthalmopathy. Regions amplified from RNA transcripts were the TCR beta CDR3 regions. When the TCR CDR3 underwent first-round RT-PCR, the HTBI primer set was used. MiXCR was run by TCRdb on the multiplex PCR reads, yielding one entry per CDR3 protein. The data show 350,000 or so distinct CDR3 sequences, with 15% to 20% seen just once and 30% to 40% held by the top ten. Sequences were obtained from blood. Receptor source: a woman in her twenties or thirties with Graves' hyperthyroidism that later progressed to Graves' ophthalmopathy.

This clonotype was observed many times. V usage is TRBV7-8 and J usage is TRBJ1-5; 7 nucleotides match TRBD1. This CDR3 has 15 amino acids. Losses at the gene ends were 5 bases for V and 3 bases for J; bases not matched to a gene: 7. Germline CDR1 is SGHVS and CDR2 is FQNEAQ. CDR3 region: CASSQGQSLNQPQHF. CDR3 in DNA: TGTGCCAGCAGCCAGGGACAGTCTCTCAATCAGCCCCAGCATTTT.

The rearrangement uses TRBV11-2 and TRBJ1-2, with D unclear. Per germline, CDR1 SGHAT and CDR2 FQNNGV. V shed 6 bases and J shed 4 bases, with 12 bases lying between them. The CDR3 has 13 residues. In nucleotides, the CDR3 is TGTGCCAGCAGTCCCGGGAACACCTATGGCTACACCTTC. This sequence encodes CASSPGNTYGYTF.

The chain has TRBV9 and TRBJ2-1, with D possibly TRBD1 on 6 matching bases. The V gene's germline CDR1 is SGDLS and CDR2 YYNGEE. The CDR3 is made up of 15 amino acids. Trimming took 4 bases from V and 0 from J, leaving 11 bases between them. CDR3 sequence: CASSWDMSSYNEQFF. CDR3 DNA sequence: TGTGCCAGCAGCTGGGACATGAGCTCCTACAATGAGCAGTTCTTC.

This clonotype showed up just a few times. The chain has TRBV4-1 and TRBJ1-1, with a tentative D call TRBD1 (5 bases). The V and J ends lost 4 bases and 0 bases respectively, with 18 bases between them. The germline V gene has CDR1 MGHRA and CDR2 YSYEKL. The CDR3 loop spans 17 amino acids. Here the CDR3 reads CASSRKAGTVMNTEAFF. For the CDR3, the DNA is TGCGCCAGCAGCCGGAAGGCCGGGACGGTGATGAACACTGAAGCTTTCTTT.

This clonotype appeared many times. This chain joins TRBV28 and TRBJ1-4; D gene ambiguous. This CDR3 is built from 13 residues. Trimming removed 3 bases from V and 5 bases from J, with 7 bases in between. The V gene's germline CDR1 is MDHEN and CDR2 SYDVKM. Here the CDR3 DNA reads TGTGCCAGCAGTTTTACGAGCAATGAAAAACTGTTTTTT. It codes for CASSFTSNEKLFF.

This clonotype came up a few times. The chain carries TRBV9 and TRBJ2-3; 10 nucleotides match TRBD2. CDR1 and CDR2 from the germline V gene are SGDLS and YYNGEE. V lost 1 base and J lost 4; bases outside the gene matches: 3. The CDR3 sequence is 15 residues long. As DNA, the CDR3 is TGTGCCAGCAGCGTATCGGGACTAGCGTCAGATACGCAGTATTTT. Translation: CASSVSGLASDTQYF. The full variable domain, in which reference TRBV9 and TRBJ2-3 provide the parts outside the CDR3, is DSGVTQTPKHLITATGQRVTLRCSPRSGDLSVYWYQQSLDQGLQFLIQYYNGEERAKGNILERFSAQQFPDLHSELNLSSLELGDSALYFCASSVSGLASDTQYFGPGTRLTVL.

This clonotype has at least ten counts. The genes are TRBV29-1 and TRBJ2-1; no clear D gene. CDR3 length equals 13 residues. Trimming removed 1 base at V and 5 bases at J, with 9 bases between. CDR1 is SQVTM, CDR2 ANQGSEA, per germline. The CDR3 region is CSVEGTVHNEQFF. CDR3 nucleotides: TGCAGCGTTGAAGGTACGGTTCACAATGAGCAGTTCTTC.

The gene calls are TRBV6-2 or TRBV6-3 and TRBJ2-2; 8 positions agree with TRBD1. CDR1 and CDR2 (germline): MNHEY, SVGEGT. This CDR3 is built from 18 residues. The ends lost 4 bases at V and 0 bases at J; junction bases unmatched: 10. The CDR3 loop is CASSSSPGTGSNTGELFF. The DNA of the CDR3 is TGTGCCAGCAGTTCCAGTCCCGGGACAGGATCGAACACCGGGGAGCTGTTTTTT.

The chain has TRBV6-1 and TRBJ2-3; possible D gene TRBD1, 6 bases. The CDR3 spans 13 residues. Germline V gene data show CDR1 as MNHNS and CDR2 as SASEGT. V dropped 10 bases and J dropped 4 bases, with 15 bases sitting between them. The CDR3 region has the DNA TGTGCCACCGAACAGGGACCTTCAGATACGCAGTATTTT. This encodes CATEQGPSDTQYF.

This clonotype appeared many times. The CDR3 spells CATSSGSSGANVLTF. The CDR3 coding sequence is TGTGCCACCAGCAGTGGGTCCTCTGGGGCCAACGTCCTGACTTTC. J is TRBJ2-6 and V is TRBV15, with no clear D. Trimming stripped 3 bases from V and 0 bases from J, with 6 bases between. Germline CDR1 and CDR2: LNHNV and YYDKDF (reference sequence). CDR3 length: 15 amino acids.

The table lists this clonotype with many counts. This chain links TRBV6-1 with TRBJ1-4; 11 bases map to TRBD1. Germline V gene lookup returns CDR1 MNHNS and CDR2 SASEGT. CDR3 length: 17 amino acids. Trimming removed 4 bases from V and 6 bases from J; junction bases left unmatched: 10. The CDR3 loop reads CASSAKIGQGADEKLFF. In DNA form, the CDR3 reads TGTGCCAGCAGTGCTAAAATCGGACAGGGGGCCGATGAAAAACTGTTTTTT.

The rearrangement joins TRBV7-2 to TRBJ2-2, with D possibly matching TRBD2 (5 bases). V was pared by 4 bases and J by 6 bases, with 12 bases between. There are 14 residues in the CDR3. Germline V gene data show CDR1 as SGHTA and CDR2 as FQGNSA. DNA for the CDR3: TGTGCCAGCAGCTCGGAGCGGTACTCCGGGGAGCTGTTTTTT. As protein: CASSSERYSGELFF.

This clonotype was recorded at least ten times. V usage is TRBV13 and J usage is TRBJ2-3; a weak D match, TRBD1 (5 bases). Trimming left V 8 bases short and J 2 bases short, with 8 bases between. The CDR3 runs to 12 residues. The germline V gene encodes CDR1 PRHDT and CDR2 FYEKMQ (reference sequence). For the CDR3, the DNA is TGTGCCAGCGAACAGGACACAGATACGCAGTATTTT. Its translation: CASEQDTDTQYF. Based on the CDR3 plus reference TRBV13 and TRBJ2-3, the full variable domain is AAGVIQSPRHLIKEKRETATLKCYPIPRHDTVYWYQQGPGQDPQFLISFYEKMQSDKGSIPDRFSAQQFSDYHSELNMSSLELGDSALYFCASEQDTDTQYFGPGTRLTVL.

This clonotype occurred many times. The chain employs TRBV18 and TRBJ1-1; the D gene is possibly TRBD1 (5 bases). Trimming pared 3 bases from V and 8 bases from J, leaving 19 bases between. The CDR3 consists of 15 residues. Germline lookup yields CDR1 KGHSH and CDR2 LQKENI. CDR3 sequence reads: CASSPTKIQGGEAFF. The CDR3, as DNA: TGTGCCAGCTCACCGACCAAGATCCAGGGCGGGGAAGCTTTCTTT.